Sequencing of this TCR beta chain was carried out in a study of T cell changes during pregnancy in multiple sclerosis. This CDR3 region has 14 residues. V lost 7 bases and J lost 3; bases outside the gene matches: 8. CDR1 and CDR2 from the germline V gene are SNHLY and FYNNEI. Some clones are missing from TCRdb's copy, which holds only in-frame ones; the method was immunoSEQ multiplex PCR. The profile covers tens of thousands of clones, with around 90% appearing a single time and 0.45% to 0.65% taken by the ten largest. V and J are TRBV2 and TRBJ1-1, with TRBD1 matching over 7 bases. Sequencing used CD4+ T cells from peripheral blood mononuclear cells, obtained before pregnancy. The sequence was obtained from a female donor with multiple sclerosis, enrolled in a pregnancy study. The CDR3 DNA reads TGTGCCAGCATTTCCGGGACAGATGACACTGAAGCTTTCTTT. Residues: CASISGTDDTEAFF. Full variable domain (missing parts from reference TRBV2 and TRBJ1-1): EPEVTQTPSHQVTQMGQEVILRCVPISNHLYFYWYRQILGQKVEFLVSFYNNEISEKSEIFDDQFSVERPDGSNFTLKIRSTKLEDSAMYFCASISGTDDTEAFFGQGTRLTVV.